This TCR beta chain was profiled in a study of blood T cell repertoires in COVID-19. Original processing notes: It was from reference gene primer amplification that nucleated cell counts were estimated. Data came from immunoSEQ multiplex PCR; TCRdb stores just in-frame clones and leaves some out. From that table come the V and J calls and clone size; the DNA was used to work out D and trimming. The table has 89,000 or so clones, 70% to 85% seen once. The CDR3 consists of 16 residues. The germline gives CDR1 MDHEN, CDR2 SYDVKM. Trimming removed 2 bases at V and 0 bases at J, with 11 bases between. Input material: peripheral blood. The TCR originated in a human donor in a cohort sampled during active COVID-19. The V gene is TRBV28, the J gene TRBJ1-5, with D unresolved. The CDR3 reads CASSLGGGYSNQPQHF. Here the CDR3 DNA reads TGTGCCAGCAGTTTAGGTGGAGGTTATAGCAATCAGCCCCAGCATTTT. The full variable domain, rest sourced from reference TRBV28 and TRBJ1-5, is DVKVTQSSRYLVKRTGEKVFLECVQDMDHENMFWYRQDPGLGLRLIYFSYDVKMKEKGDIPEGYSVSREKKERFSLILESASTNQTSMYLCASSLGGGYSNQPQHFGDGTRLSIL.